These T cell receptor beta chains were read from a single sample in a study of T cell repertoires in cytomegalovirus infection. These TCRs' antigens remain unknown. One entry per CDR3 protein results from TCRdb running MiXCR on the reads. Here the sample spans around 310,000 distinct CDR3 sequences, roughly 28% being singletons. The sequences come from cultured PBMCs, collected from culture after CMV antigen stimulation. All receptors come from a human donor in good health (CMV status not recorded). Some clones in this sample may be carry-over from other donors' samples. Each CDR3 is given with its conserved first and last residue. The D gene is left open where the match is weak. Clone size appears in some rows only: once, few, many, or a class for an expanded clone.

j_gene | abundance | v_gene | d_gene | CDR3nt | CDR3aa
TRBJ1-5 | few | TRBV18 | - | TGTGCCAGCTCACCCGAGCTGAGCAATCAGCCCCAGCATTTT | CASSPELSNQPQHF
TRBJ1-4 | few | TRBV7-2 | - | TGTGCCAGCAGCCTCTTAACGGGAAACGGAGAGGTGTTTTTT | CASSLLTGNGEVFF
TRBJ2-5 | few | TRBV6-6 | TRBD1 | TGTGCCAGCACCGAAGGGGGCAGGTTTGAGACCCAGTACTTC | CASTEGGRFETQYF
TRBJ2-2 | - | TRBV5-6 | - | TGTGCCAGCACCCCTTCGCGCCAGAACACCGGGGAGCTGTTTTTT | CASTPSRQNTGELFF
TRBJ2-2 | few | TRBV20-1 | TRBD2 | TGCAGTGCTACATCCCTCCCCGGCGGGGGGGCGGGCACCGGGGAGCTGTTTTTT | CSATSLPGGGAGTGELFF
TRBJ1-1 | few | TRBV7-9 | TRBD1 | TGTGCCAGCAGCTTCACCCCCTACTTACAGGGGCGGGGCATGAACACTGAAGCTTTCTTT | CASSFTPYLQGRGMNTEAFF
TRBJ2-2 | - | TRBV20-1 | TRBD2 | TGCAGTGCTAGAGACGCGGGGGGCGGGACCGGGGAGCTGTTTTTT | CSARDAGGGTGELFF
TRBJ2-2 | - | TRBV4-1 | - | TGCGCCAGCAGCCAAGAACCGCTTTCGCCCGGGGAGCTGTTTTTT | CASSQEPLSPGELFF
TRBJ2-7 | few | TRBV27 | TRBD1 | TGTGCCAGCAGTTTTGGGACAGGTTTATCCTACGAGCAGTACTTC | CASSFGTGLSYEQYF
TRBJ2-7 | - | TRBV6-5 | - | TGTGCCAGCAGACCCAGGGGTAACTACGAGCAGTACTTC | CASRPRGNYEQYF
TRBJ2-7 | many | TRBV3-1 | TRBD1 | TGTGCCAGCAGCTTTCCGGGACAGGGATTTTACGAGCAGTACTTC | CASSFPGQGFYEQYF
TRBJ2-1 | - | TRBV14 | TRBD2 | TGTGCCAGCAGCCTTTTACTAGCGGGAGAACGAAATGAGCAGTTCTTC | CASSLLLAGERNEQFF
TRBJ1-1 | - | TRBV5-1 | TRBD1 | TGCGCCAGCCGACTGACAGGGCTGAACACTGAAGCTTTCTTT | CASRLTGLNTEAFF
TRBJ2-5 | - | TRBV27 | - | TGTGCCAGCGGGCGACAGACCGAGACCCAGTACTTC | CASGRQTETQYF
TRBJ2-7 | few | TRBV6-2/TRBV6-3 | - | TGTGCCAGCAGTTCCCCTCCATCGTTGTGGCAGTACTTC | CASSSPPSLWQYF
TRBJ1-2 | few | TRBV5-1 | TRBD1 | TGCGCCAGCAGCGTGACAGGGGGGGATTATGGCTACACCTTC | CASSVTGGDYGYTF
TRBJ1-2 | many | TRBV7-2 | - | TGTGCCAGCAGCCCCCTGGACGGACCTCCTAACTATGGCTACACCTTC | CASSPLDGPPNYGYTF
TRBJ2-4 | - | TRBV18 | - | TGTGCCAGCTCACCCCCAGGGAACCCTAGCCAATTCGGCATTCAGTACTTC | CASSPPGNPSQFGIQYF
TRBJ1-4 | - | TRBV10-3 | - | TGTGCCATCAGCGCTCAGCTAAATGAAAAACTGTTTTTT | CAISAQLNEKLFF
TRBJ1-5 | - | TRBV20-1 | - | TGCAGTGCTGTAACGGGACCTCGCAATCAGCCCCAGCATTTT | CSAVTGPRNQPQHF
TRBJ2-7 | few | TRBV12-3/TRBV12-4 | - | TGTGCCAGCAGTTTTAGCGGTCCGGGCCAGACCTACGAGCAGTACTTC | CASSFSGPGQTYEQYF
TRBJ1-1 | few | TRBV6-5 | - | TGTGCCAGCAGTTACTTCAGTGGAAACACTGAAGCTTTCTTT | CASSYFSGNTEAFF
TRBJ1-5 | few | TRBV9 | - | TGTGCCAGCAGCGTAGGAGGTCTTCAGCCCCAGCATTTT | CASSVGGLQPQHF
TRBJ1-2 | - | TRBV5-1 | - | TGCGCCAGCAGCTTGAACACGGTTAACTATGGCTACACCTTC | CASSLNTVNYGYTF
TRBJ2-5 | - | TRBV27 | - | TGTGCCAGCGGGCACGGGAGCGGACAAGAGACCCAGTACTTC | CASGHGSGQETQYF
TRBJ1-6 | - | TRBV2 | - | TGTGCCAGCAGAGGGGACACGTACTCCTATAATTCACCCCTCCACTTT | CASRGDTYSYNSPLHF
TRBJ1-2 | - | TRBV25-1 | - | TGTGCCAGCAGTTCCCGGGACAACTATGGCTACACCTTC | CASSSRDNYGYTF
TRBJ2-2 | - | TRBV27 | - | TGTGCCAGCAGTTCCTACAGGGCCGGGACCGGGGAGCTGTTTTTT | CASSSYRAGTGELFF
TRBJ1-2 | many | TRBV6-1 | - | TGTGCCAGCAGAGTGAAAGCTGATGGCTACACCTTC | CASRVKADGYTF
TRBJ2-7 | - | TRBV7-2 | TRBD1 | TGTGCCAGCAGCTTAGCGGGACAGGGTAGATCCTACGAGCAGTACTTC | CASSLAGQGRSYEQYF
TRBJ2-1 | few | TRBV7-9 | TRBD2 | TGTGCCAGCATTCCCAACGTCCCCCGACTAGCGGGACTTGAGCAGTTCTTC | CASIPNVPRLAGLEQFF